This T cell receptor (beta chain) was retrieved from a study of blood T cell repertoires in COVID-19. Study-wide context: The study drew acute and convalescent COVID-19 samples from the United States, Italy and Spain. PBMCs, B-cell-depleted T cells, or T cells were the source of the cDNA or gDNA that made up the material.

Trimming removed 6 bases from V and 1 base from J, with 10 bases in between. The CDR3 totals 14 residues. Germline CDR1 LNHDA, CDR2 SQIVND (reference sequence). Seattle cases were enrolled at active infection and followed longitudinally. Original methodology: Scientists estimated how many nucleated cells there were by amplifying reference gene primers. The repertoire was sequenced with immunoSEQ multiplex PCR; TCRdb's copy has only in-frame clones and lacks some. V, J and clone size were drawn from that table, and D and trimming were deduced from the DNA. The top ten hold 3.5% to 5% of the sample, which has over 75,000 clones, about 87% seen once.

The sequenced material came from peripheral blood. The receptor was isolated from a human donor with COVID-19, enrolled during active disease. The donor label of this sample is uncertain. The rearrangement links TRBV19 to TRBJ1-5; D is unclear. This CDR3 is CASRTQISNQPQHF. In DNA, the CDR3 is TGTGCCAGTAGAACCCAGATCAGCAATCAGCCCCAGCATTTT.